A selection of T cell receptor beta chains follows, all from one sample in a study of CD8 T cells in Susac syndrome. TCRdb redid the calling of the immunoSEQ multiplex PCR reads with MiXCR, one entry per CDR3 protein. The data hold 100,000 to 150,000 distinct CDR3 sequences, with over 85% observed a single time. Sequenced input: CD8+ T cells from PBMCs. The source is a human donor with Susac syndrome. The CDR3 runs from the conserved cysteine through the conserved F or W. Fields, in order: D gene, J gene, V gene, clone size, CDR3 protein, CDR3 DNA. D genes are given only for firm matches. Some rows mark clone size as missing; the rest say once, few, many or name a class of expanded clone.

d_gene: NA
j_gene: TRBJ1-3
v_gene: TRBV29-1
abundance: NA
CDR3aa: CSVCTDLSGNTIYF
CDR3nt: TGCAGCGTTTGTACAGACCTCTCTGGAAACACCATATATTTT

d_gene: NA
j_gene: TRBJ1-4
v_gene: TRBV25-1
abundance: NA
CDR3aa: CASSEGGEAEKLFF
CDR3nt: TGTGCCAGCAGTGAGGGAGGGGAGGCTGAAAAACTGTTTTTT

d_gene: NA
j_gene: TRBJ1-1
v_gene: TRBV15
abundance: NA
CDR3aa: CATSKKFRGLNTEAFF
CDR3nt: TGTGCCACCAGCAAAAAGTTCCGGGGGTTGAACACTGAAGCTTTCTTT

d_gene: NA
j_gene: TRBJ1-2
v_gene: TRBV14
abundance: NA
CDR3aa: CASSQEGIEANYGYTF
CDR3nt: TGTGCCAGCAGCCAAGAAGGCATAGAAGCTAACTATGGCTACACCTTC

d_gene: NA
j_gene: TRBJ1-1
v_gene: TRBV15
abundance: once
CDR3aa: CATSVDPMRRDTEAFF
CDR3nt: TGTGCCACCAGCGTAGATCCGATGAGAAGGGACACTGAAGCTTTCTTT

d_gene: TRBD1
j_gene: TRBJ1-5
v_gene: TRBV19
abundance: NA
CDR3aa: CASSPGTGISNQPQHF
CDR3nt: TGTGCCAGTAGTCCGGGGACAGGGATTAGCAATCAGCCCCAGCATTTT

d_gene: NA
j_gene: TRBJ2-3
v_gene: TRBV24-1
abundance: NA
CDR3aa: CATRRRGQDLTDTQYF
CDR3nt: TGTGCCACCAGGAGGAGGGGGCAGGACCTCACAGATACGCAGTATTTT

d_gene: TRBD1
j_gene: TRBJ1-2
v_gene: TRBV19
abundance: NA
CDR3aa: CASSTGQGREDYGYTF
CDR3nt: TGTGCCAGTAGTACCGGACAGGGGAGGGAAGACTATGGCTACACCTTC

d_gene: TRBD1
j_gene: TRBJ2-7
v_gene: TRBV27
abundance: NA
CDR3aa: CASSRSTTGGGYEQYF
CDR3nt: TGTGCCAGCAGTCGATCCACGACAGGGGGCGGCTACGAGCAGTACTTC

d_gene: NA
j_gene: TRBJ2-7
v_gene: TRBV4-1
abundance: NA
CDR3aa: CASSHTQGNHEQYF
CDR3nt: TGCGCCAGCAGCCATACTCAAGGGAATCACGAGCAGTACTTC

d_gene: NA
j_gene: TRBJ1-2
v_gene: TRBV12-3/TRBV12-4
abundance: NA
CDR3aa: CASSLRDYGYTF
CDR3nt: TGTGCCAGCAGTTTACGGGACTATGGCTACACCTTC

d_gene: TRBD2
j_gene: TRBJ2-3
v_gene: TRBV12-3/TRBV12-4
abundance: once
CDR3aa: CASSRLAGVVGTDTQYF
CDR3nt: TGTGCCAGCAGCCGACTAGCGGGAGTGGTCGGCACAGATACGCAGTATTTT

d_gene: NA
j_gene: TRBJ1-1
v_gene: TRBV12-3/TRBV12-4
abundance: NA
CDR3aa: CASSRKVRNTEAFF
CDR3nt: TGTGCCAGCAGTCGAAAAGTCCGGAACACTGAAGCTTTCTTT

d_gene: TRBD1
j_gene: TRBJ1-5
v_gene: TRBV6-1
abundance: NA
CDR3aa: CASSPTTGAFNQPQHF
CDR3nt: TGTGCCAGCAGTCCCACGACAGGGGCCTTCAATCAGCCCCAGCATTTT

d_gene: TRBD2
j_gene: TRBJ2-1
v_gene: TRBV6-4
abundance: NA
CDR3aa: CASSLMGGEADEQFF
CDR3nt: TGTGCCAGCAGTCTGATGGGGGGGGAAGCGGATGAGCAGTTCTTC

d_gene: TRBD1
j_gene: TRBJ1-5
v_gene: TRBV12-3/TRBV12-4
abundance: NA
CDR3aa: CASSLLDRRDQPQHF
CDR3nt: TGTGCCAGCAGTTTACTGGACAGGAGGGATCAGCCCCAGCATTTT

d_gene: NA
j_gene: TRBJ1-1
v_gene: TRBV12-3/TRBV12-4
abundance: once
CDR3aa: CASSFSGRAFF
CDR3nt: TGTGCCAGCAGTTTCAGCGGACGGGCTTTCTTT

d_gene: NA
j_gene: TRBJ2-1
v_gene: TRBV29-1
abundance: NA
CDR3aa: CSVGPGASTYNEQFF
CDR3nt: TGCAGCGTGGGCCCCGGGGCCAGCACCTACAATGAGCAGTTCTTC

d_gene: TRBD2
j_gene: TRBJ2-6
v_gene: TRBV25-1
abundance: NA
CDR3aa: CASSESVGRIDGANVLTF
CDR3nt: TGTGCCAGCAGTGAATCCGTCGGGAGGATCGACGGGGCCAACGTCCTGACTTTC

d_gene: TRBD1
j_gene: TRBJ2-7
v_gene: TRBV4-3
abundance: NA
CDR3aa: CASSQNPGTDFYEQYF
CDR3nt: TGCGCCAGCAGCCAAAATCCCGGGACAGACTTCTACGAGCAGTACTTC

d_gene: NA
j_gene: TRBJ2-5
v_gene: TRBV6-5
abundance: few
CDR3aa: CASSYSGQETQYF
CDR3nt: TGTGCCAGCAGTTATTCAGGTCAAGAGACCCAGTACTTC

d_gene: TRBD2
j_gene: TRBJ2-3
v_gene: TRBV7-2
abundance: NA
CDR3aa: CASSSGLAGGPRWSDTQYF
CDR3nt: TGTGCCAGCAGCTCAGGACTAGCGGGGGGGCCTCGTTGGTCAGATACGCAGTATTTT

d_gene: NA
j_gene: TRBJ2-1
v_gene: TRBV20-1
abundance: NA
CDR3aa: CSATGTSPYNEQFF
CDR3nt: TGCAGTGCAACCGGGACATCCCCCTACAATGAGCAGTTCTTC

d_gene: NA
j_gene: TRBJ1-1
v_gene: TRBV5-5
abundance: NA
CDR3aa: CASRLARHTEAFF
CDR3nt: TGTGCCAGCAGACTGGCCCGACACACTGAAGCTTTCTTT

d_gene: NA
j_gene: TRBJ1-2
v_gene: TRBV29-1
abundance: once
CDR3aa: CSVEDPGRDADYGYTF
CDR3nt: TGCAGCGTTGAAGATCCGGGGAGGGATGCAGACTATGGCTACACCTTC

d_gene: NA
j_gene: TRBJ2-1
v_gene: TRBV15
abundance: once
CDR3aa: CATSRDRESGEQFF
CDR3nt: TGTGCCACCAGCAGAGATCGGGAGTCTGGTGAGCAGTTCTTC

d_gene: NA
j_gene: TRBJ2-2
v_gene: TRBV30
abundance: once
CDR3aa: CAWSAGLETGELFF
CDR3nt: TGTGCCTGGAGTGCAGGGCTGGAAACCGGGGAGCTGTTTTTT

d_gene: NA
j_gene: TRBJ2-6
v_gene: TRBV7-6
abundance: NA
CDR3aa: CASSPRQDDPSGANVLTF
CDR3nt: TGTGCCAGCAGCCCCAGACAGGACGACCCATCTGGGGCCAACGTCCTGACTTTC

d_gene: TRBD2
j_gene: TRBJ2-7
v_gene: TRBV4-1
abundance: NA
CDR3aa: CASSQGPAGDREQYF
CDR3nt: TGCGCCAGCAGCCAAGGTCCAGCGGGGGACCGGGAGCAGTACTTC

d_gene: TRBD1
j_gene: TRBJ2-7
v_gene: TRBV6-5
abundance: NA
CDR3aa: CASSPGQGADEQYF
CDR3nt: TGTGCCAGTTCGCCGGGACAGGGCGCCGACGAGCAGTACTTC

d_gene: TRBD1
j_gene: TRBJ2-5
v_gene: TRBV12-5
abundance: once
CDR3aa: CASGSTTGQGSETQYF
CDR3nt: TGTGCTAGTGGTTCCACCACGGGACAGGGGTCAGAGACCCAGTACTTC

d_gene: NA
j_gene: TRBJ1-1
v_gene: TRBV6-6
abundance: few
CDR3aa: CASSYSEGNTEAFF
CDR3nt: TGTGCCAGCAGTTACTCCGAAGGGAACACTGAAGCTTTCTTT

d_gene: TRBD1
j_gene: TRBJ1-5
v_gene: TRBV12-3/TRBV12-4
abundance: NA
CDR3aa: CASSLDRVRQPQHF
CDR3nt: TGTGCCAGCAGTCTAGACAGGGTCAGGCAGCCCCAGCATTTT

d_gene: TRBD2
j_gene: TRBJ2-7
v_gene: TRBV5-6
abundance: few
CDR3aa: CASSFGLAGAEQYF
CDR3nt: TGTGCCAGCAGCTTTGGACTAGCGGGAGCCGAGCAGTACTTC

d_gene: NA
j_gene: TRBJ1-3
v_gene: TRBV10-3
abundance: NA
CDR3aa: CAISERQISGNTIYF
CDR3nt: TGTGCCATCAGTGAGCGACAGATCTCTGGAAACACCATATATTTT

d_gene: NA
j_gene: TRBJ1-3
v_gene: TRBV25-1
abundance: NA
CDR3aa: CASSGQGSGNTIYF
CDR3nt: TGTGCCAGCAGTGGCCAGGGCTCCGGAAACACCATATATTTT

d_gene: TRBD1
j_gene: TRBJ1-3
v_gene: TRBV3-1
abundance: NA
CDR3aa: CASSYAGTEMFGNTIYF
CDR3nt: TGTGCCAGCAGCTACGCGGGGACAGAGATGTTCGGAAACACCATATATTTT

d_gene: TRBD1
j_gene: TRBJ2-3
v_gene: TRBV10-3
abundance: NA
CDR3aa: CAISEQADRGRGTDTQYF
CDR3nt: TGTGCCATCAGTGAACAAGCGGACAGGGGAAGGGGCACAGATACGCAGTATTTT

d_gene: NA
j_gene: TRBJ2-1
v_gene: TRBV30
abundance: once
CDR3aa: CAWTRRERSYNEQFF
CDR3nt: TGTGCCTGGACTCGGAGGGAGCGATCCTACAATGAGCAGTTCTTC

d_gene: NA
j_gene: TRBJ2-7
v_gene: TRBV14
abundance: NA
CDR3aa: CASSRTGGPYEQYF
CDR3nt: TGTGCCAGCAGCCGGACTGGGGGCCCCTACGAGCAGTACTTC

d_gene: NA
j_gene: TRBJ1-1
v_gene: TRBV13
abundance: NA
CDR3aa: CASSYHLTMNTEAFF
CDR3nt: TGTGCCAGCAGCTACCATCTGACGATGAACACTGAAGCTTTCTTT

d_gene: TRBD1
j_gene: TRBJ1-1
v_gene: TRBV18
abundance: once
CDR3aa: CASSPEAWDRNDTEAFF
CDR3nt: TGTGCCAGCTCACCCGAAGCATGGGACAGGAACGACACTGAAGCTTTCTTT

d_gene: NA
j_gene: TRBJ1-2
v_gene: TRBV29-1
abundance: NA
CDR3aa: CSVDKVSRDYGYTF
CDR3nt: TGCAGCGTTGACAAGGTTTCTAGGGACTATGGCTACACCTTC

d_gene: NA
j_gene: TRBJ2-7
v_gene: TRBV13
abundance: NA
CDR3aa: CASSSDPLEQYF
CDR3nt: TGTGCCAGCAGCTCTGACCCTCTCGAGCAGTACTTC

d_gene: NA
j_gene: TRBJ2-3
v_gene: TRBV9
abundance: NA
CDR3aa: CASSVGFGDTQYF
CDR3nt: TGTGCCAGCAGCGTAGGATTTGGAGATACGCAGTATTTT

d_gene: NA
j_gene: TRBJ1-1
v_gene: TRBV5-1
abundance: NA
CDR3aa: CASSLDPGRRRNTEAFF
CDR3nt: TGCGCCAGCAGCTTGGATCCGGGACGGCGACGGAACACTGAAGCTTTCTTT

d_gene: NA
j_gene: TRBJ1-1
v_gene: TRBV6-5
abundance: NA
CDR3aa: CASSYGIGSGLNTEAFF
CDR3nt: TGTGCCAGCAGCTACGGGATTGGCAGCGGCTTGAACACTGAAGCTTTCTTT

d_gene: NA
j_gene: TRBJ2-7
v_gene: TRBV20-1
abundance: NA
CDR3aa: CSASQGLYEQYF
CDR3nt: TGCAGTGCTAGCCAGGGACTCTACGAGCAGTACTTC

d_gene: NA
j_gene: TRBJ1-1
v_gene: TRBV6-5
abundance: NA
CDR3aa: CASRAGTRAFF
CDR3nt: TGTGCCAGCAGGGCGGGGACAAGGGCTTTCTTT

d_gene: NA
j_gene: TRBJ2-3
v_gene: TRBV4-3
abundance: NA
CDR3aa: CASSQDRSSADTQYF
CDR3nt: TGCGCCAGCAGCCAAGATCGTTCTAGCGCCGATACGCAGTATTTT

d_gene: TRBD1
j_gene: TRBJ1-1
v_gene: TRBV27
abundance: NA
CDR3aa: CASSSGGGATEAFF
CDR3nt: TGTGCCAGCAGTAGTGGAGGGGGCGCAACTGAAGCTTTCTTT